This TCR beta chain stems from a study of cytomegalovirus exposure and HLA in healthy donors. 13 Jbeta primers and 60 Vbeta primers were used for the PCR. The assay was immunoSEQ multiplex PCR, and TCRdb's table has in-frame clones only and misses some. This sample carries approximately 200,000 clones, approximately 87% of them seen once, and the ten largest clones take 1% to 1.5%. CDR3 length: 16 residues. After removal of 1 base from V and 8 bases from J, the junction contained 11 bases not matched to a gene. CDR1 and CDR2 from the germline V gene are SEHNR and FQNEAQ (reference sequence). This rearrangement joins TRBV7-9 to TRBJ2-5; 9 bases fit TRBD1. The source of this sequence is a human donor in good health. Input material: PBMCs. In DNA form, the CDR3 reads TGTGCCAGCAGCTTAGATCCGGGACAGGGACGGTGTACCCAGTACTTC. Its protein product is CASSLDPGQGRCTQYF.